Reported below is one T cell receptor (beta chain). What it recognizes is unknown. Each donor was healthy, and each was a bone marrow donor. Primers: 60 Vbeta forward and 13 Jbeta reverse. Generated by immunoSEQ multiplex PCR, the TCRdb table keeps only in-frame clones and is missing some. This table holds 140,000 to 150,000 clones, around three quarters found once. The sample belongs to a study of cytomegalovirus exposure and HLA in healthy donors. Study results and caveats: A link between a missense DCLRE1C variant and TCR beta V- and J-gene trimming emerged from a later analysis. Exclusion as indistinguishable affected some V segments, including TRBV6-2 and TRBV6-3.

Per the germline V gene, CDR1 is LNHDA and CDR2 is SQIVND (reference sequence). V was pared by 3 bases and J by 2 bases, with 7 bases of the junction left unmatched. CDR3 length: 16 residues. The clonotype comes from a woman aged 40 to 50 in good health and CMV-seronegative. This chain joins TRBV19 and TRBJ1-5, with TRBD1 matching over 7 bases. Source material: PBMCs. The CDR3 region is CASSMGIGQGNQPQHF. As DNA, the CDR3 is TGTGCCAGTAGTATGGGAATTGGACAGGGCAATCAGCCCCAGCATTTT.